The clone carrying this TCR beta chain was detected once. The record originates from a study of control samples from healthy donors and cancer patients. Some clones are missing from TCRdb's copy, which holds only in-frame ones; the method was immunoSEQ multiplex PCR. The data contain about 110,000 clones, around 89% of them singletons. V lost 9 bases and J 1 base, leaving 21 bases between the germline ends. Germline V gene lookup returns CDR1 LNHDA and CDR2 SQIVND (reference sequence). This CDR3 has 16 amino acids. The material sequenced was PBMCs. This sequence joins TRBV19 and TRBJ1-1, with D unresolved. This receptor was taken from a woman aged 60-75 years with lung cancer. The CDR3 region has the DNA TGTGCCAGCATCGCAGGTTTTCTAGGAAAGAACACTGAAGCTTTCTTT. Protein: CASIAGFLGKNTEAFF.